This T cell receptor (beta chain) was identified during a study of blood T cell repertoires in COVID-19. In the study overall: COVID-19 samples, acute and convalescent, were from the United States, Italy and Spain. T cells, B-cell-depleted T cells, or PBMCs supplied cDNA or gDNA.

This CDR3 comprises 14 residues. The germline V gene has CDR1 LNHDA and CDR2 SQIVND (reference sequence). The V and J ends lost 5 bases and 3 bases, in that order; junction bases with no gene match: 5. Assay: immunoSEQ multiplex PCR; the TCRdb copy retains only in-frame clones and omits some. This sample yields over 250,000 clones, of which around 91% are seen a single time; roughly an eighth belongs to the top ten. This clone showed up just a few times. V is TRBV19 and J is TRBJ1-2; 8 bases align to TRBD1. Sequenced input: peripheral blood. The source is a woman aged 60-70 years with acute or convalescent COVID-19. CDR3 sequence (DNA): TGTGCCAGTAGTTCTCAGGGGGCTGACTATGGCTACACCTTC. Encoded protein: CASSSQGADYGYTF.